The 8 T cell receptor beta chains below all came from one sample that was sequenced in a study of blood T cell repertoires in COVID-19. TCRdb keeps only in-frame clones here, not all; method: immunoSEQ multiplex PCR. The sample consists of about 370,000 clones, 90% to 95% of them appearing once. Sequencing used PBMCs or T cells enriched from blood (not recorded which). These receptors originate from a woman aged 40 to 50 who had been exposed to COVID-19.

The CDR3 protein is CAWSVLWRGDYGYTF. For the CDR3, the DNA is TGTGCCTGGAGTGTCTTATGGAGGGGTGACTATGGCTACACCTTC. V gene TRBV30 combines with J gene TRBJ1-2; TRBD1 is a possible D gene (5 bases). This CDR3 spans 15 amino acids. Deletions cut 0 bases from V and 3 bases from J, with 14 bases between. CDR1 and CDR2 (germline): GTSNPN, SVGIG (reference sequence).

The CDR3 sequence is CASSLLGGGSYNEQFF. As DNA, the CDR3 is TGTGCCAGCAGCCTCCTCGGGGGAGGCTCCTACAATGAGCAGTTCTTC. The V call is TRBV7-8, the J call TRBJ2-1; maybe TRBD2 (6 bases). Germline CDR1 and CDR2: SGHVS and FQNEAQ. V lost 5 bases to trimming and J lost 0 bases, with 14 bases between them. The CDR3 runs to 16 residues.

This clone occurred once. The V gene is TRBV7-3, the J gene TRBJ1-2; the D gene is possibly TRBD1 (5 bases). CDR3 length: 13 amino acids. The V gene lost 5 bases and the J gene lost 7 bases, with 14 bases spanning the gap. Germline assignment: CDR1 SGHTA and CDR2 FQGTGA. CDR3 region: CASSLSRVAGYTF. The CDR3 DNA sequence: TGTGCCAGCAGCCTGAGCAGGGTTGCTGGCTACACCTTC.

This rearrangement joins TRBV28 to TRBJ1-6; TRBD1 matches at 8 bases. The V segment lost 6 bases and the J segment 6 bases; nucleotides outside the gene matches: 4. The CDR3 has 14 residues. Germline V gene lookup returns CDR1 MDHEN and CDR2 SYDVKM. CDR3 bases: TGTGCCAGCAGGACCGGACAGGGTAATTCACCCCTCCACTTT. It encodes CASRTGQGNSPLHF.

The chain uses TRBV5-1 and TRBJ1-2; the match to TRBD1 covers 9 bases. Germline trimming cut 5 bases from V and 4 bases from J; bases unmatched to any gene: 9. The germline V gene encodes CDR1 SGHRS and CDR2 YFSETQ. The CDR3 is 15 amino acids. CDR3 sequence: CASRTGGGSGYGYTF. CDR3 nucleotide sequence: TGCGCCAGCAGAACAGGGGGCGGGTCAGGCTATGGCTACACCTTC.

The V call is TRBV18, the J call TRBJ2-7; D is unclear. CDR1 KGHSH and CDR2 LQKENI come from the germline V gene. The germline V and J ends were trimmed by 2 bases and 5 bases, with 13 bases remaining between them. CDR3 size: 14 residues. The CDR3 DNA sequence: TGTGCCAGCTCACCAACAGACCTCGTCCACGAGCAGTACTTC. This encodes CASSPTDLVHEQYF. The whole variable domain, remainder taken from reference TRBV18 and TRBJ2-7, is NAGVMQNPRHLVRRRGQEARLRCSPMKGHSHVYWYRQLPEEGLKFMVYLQKENIIDESGMPKERFSAEFPKEGPSILRIQQVVRGDSAAYFCASSPTDLVHEQYFGPGTRLTVT.

DNA of the CDR3: TGTGCCTGGCGAACGGGGGACGAAAAACTGTTTTTT. Amino acid sequence: CAWRTGDEKLFF. The chain links TRBV30 to TRBJ1-4; perhaps TRBD1 as D (5 bases). The CDR3 runs to 12 residues. Germline assignment: CDR1 GTSNPN and CDR2 SVGIG (reference sequence). The V gene lost 5 bases and the J gene lost 8 bases, with 12 bases spanning the gap.

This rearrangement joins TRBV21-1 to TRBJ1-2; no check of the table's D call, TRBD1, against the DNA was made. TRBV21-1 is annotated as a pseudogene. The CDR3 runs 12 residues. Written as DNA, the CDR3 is TGTGCCAGCAGCAACAGGGGCTATGGCTACACCTTC. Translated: CASSNRGYGYTF.